This T cell receptor beta chain was sequenced for a study of Ad26.COV2.S vaccination and SARS-CoV-2 variants. Study-level results: Reportedly, spike-specific CD8+ and CD4+ T cell responses achieved substantial breadth once vaccination had taken place.

Clones were sequenced by immunoSEQ multiplex PCR, and TCRdb holds only the in-frame ones, with some missing. The sample has about 400,000 clones; around 82% are singletons. CDR3 length equals 13 residues. Trimming stripped 4 bases from V and 7 bases from J, with 11 bases between. Germline V gene sequence: CDR1 MNHEY, CDR2 SVGEGT. Treatment indicated: about 20 received Ad26.COV2.S at low or high dose, single or two shots; about 5 received placebo; per-sample allocation not given. Repertoires come from day 63 after the first vaccine or placebo injection. It was Wuhan-strain SARS-CoV-2 spike that the Ad26 vaccine vector expressed. This clone was seen only once. Its antigen is currently unknown.

This chain connects TRBV6-2 or TRBV6-3 to TRBJ2-1; no clear D. This specimen consisted of peripheral blood, obtained in a trial of Ad26.COV2.S vaccine versus placebo. This receptor was taken from a person between 18 and 65 years old who received the Ad26.COV2.S COVID-19 vaccine or a placebo. CDR3 bases: TGTGCCAGCAGTTCGGGCGGATGGAATGAGCAGTTCTTC. It translates to CASSSGGWNEQFF.